This T cell receptor (beta chain) emerged from a study of tumor-infiltrating lymphocytes in primary liver carcinoma. Study at large: Per sample, productive TCRbeta reads numbered roughly 3.65 to 7.13 million, similar across tissue types.

The tissue used was unsorted bulk material of about 19-33 mg. RNA and DNA were co-extracted from it with the AllPrep DNA/RNA mini kit. Tumors were each sampled at five separate regions. Study findings and constraints: Only about 8-24% of top clones spanned all five tumor regions.

Using a constant-region primer together with ProtoScript II reverse transcriptase, TCR beta cDNA was made from roughly 520 ng of total RNA. For TCR beta, libraries were produced by three nested multiplex PCR rounds using slightly modified ARM-PCR. TRBV1-TRBV30 forward primers paired with a C-beta reverse primer drove the first two PCR rounds, around 9 cycles each. One entry per CDR3 protein results from TCRdb running MiXCR on the multiplex PCR reads. The sample consists of about 78,000 distinct CDR3 sequences, about two thirds of them appearing once. Germline V CDR1 and CDR2: SEHNR, FQNEAQ (reference sequence). The CDR3 is made up of 14 amino acids. V shed 6 bases, J shed 5 bases, and the junction held 9 bases outside the gene matches. There are a few counts of this clonotype. Its specificity is unknown.

Input material: liver tumor tissue from sampling region 4. The subset denotes: tumor region T4, right-lateral pole. This TCR was sampled from a woman aged 55-75 years with primary liver carcinoma and hepatitis B virus infection. The chain combines TRBV7-9 with TRBJ1-1, with 7 bases identical to TRBD1. The CDR3 nucleotides read TGTGCCAGCAGTCCACAGGGGTGGGAAACTGAAGCTTTCTTT. As protein: CASSPQGWETEAFF. Full variable domain (missing parts from reference TRBV7-9 and TRBJ1-1): DTGVSQNPRHKITKRGQNVTFRCDPISEHNRLYWYRQTLGQGPEFLTYFQNEAQLEKSRLLSDRFSAERPKGSFSTLEIQRTEQGDSAMYLCASSPQGWETEAFFGQGTRLTVV.